This T cell receptor beta chain was sequenced in a study of T cell responses to AZD1222 COVID-19 vaccine. The repertoire was sequenced with immunoSEQ multiplex PCR; TCRdb's copy has only in-frame clones and lacks some. The sample has about 140,000 clones. Trimming took 3 bases from V and 2 from J, leaving 11 bases between them. Germline V gene data show CDR1 as GTSNPN and CDR2 as SVGIG (reference sequence). The CDR3 is 14 residues long. The sequence was obtained from an adult in good health. Sequenced input: peripheral blood. The chain combines TRBV30 with TRBJ2-1; TRBD2 might be the D (7 bases). The CDR3 DNA sequence: TGTGCCTGGAGGAGGGGGGGCGCCTACAATGAGCAGTTCTTC. It translates to CAWRRGGAYNEQFF.